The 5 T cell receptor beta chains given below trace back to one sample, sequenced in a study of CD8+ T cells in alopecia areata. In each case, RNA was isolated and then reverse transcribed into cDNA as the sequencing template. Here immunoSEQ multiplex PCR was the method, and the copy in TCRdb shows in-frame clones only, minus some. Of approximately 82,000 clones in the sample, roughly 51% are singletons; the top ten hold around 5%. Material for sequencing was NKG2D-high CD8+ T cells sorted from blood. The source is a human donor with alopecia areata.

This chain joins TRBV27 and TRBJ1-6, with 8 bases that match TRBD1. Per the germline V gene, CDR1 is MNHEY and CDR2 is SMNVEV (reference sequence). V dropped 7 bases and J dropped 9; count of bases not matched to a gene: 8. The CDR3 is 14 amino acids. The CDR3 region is CASTIRGPSSPLHF. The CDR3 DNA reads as TGTGCCAGCACAATCAGGGGGCCGAGTTCACCCCTCCACTTT.

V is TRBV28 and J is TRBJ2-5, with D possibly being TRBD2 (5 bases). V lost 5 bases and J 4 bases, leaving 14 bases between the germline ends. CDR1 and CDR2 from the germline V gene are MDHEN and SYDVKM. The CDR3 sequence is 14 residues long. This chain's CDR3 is CASSESGVRETQYF. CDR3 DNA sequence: TGTGCCAGCAGTGAATCCGGGGTGCGAGAGACCCAGTACTTC. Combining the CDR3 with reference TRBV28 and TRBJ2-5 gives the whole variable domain DVKVTQSSRYLVKRTGEKVFLECVQDMDHENMFWYRQDPGLGLRLIYFSYDVKMKEKGDIPEGYSVSREKKERFSLILESASTNQTSMYLCASSESGVRETQYFGPGTRLLVL.

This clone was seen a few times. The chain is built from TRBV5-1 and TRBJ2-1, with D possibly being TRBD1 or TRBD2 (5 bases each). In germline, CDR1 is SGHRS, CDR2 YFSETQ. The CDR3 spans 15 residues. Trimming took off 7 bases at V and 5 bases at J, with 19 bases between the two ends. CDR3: CASFGSPGANNEQFF. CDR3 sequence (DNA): TGCGCCAGCTTCGGCAGTCCCGGGGCTAACAATGAGCAGTTCTTC.

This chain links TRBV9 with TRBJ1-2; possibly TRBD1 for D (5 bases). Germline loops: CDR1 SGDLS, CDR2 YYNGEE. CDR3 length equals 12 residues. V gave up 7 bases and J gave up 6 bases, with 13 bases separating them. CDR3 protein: CASGVIGDGYTF. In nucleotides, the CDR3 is TGTGCCAGCGGTGTAATAGGGGATGGCTACACCTTC.

CDR3 bases: TGTGCCAGCAGCGTAGAGGGGAACCGGGATGAGCAGTTCTTC. As protein: CASSVEGNRDEQFF. The chain carries TRBV9 and TRBJ2-1, with a weak D call TRBD1 (5 bases). The germline V gene has CDR1 SGDLS and CDR2 YYNGEE. The CDR3 is 14 amino acids. V gave up 0 bases and J gave up 8 bases, with 12 bases separating them. Based on the CDR3 plus reference TRBV9 and TRBJ2-1, the full variable domain is DSGVTQTPKHLITATGQRVTLRCSPRSGDLSVYWYQQSLDQGLQFLIQYYNGEERAKGNILERFSAQQFPDLHSELNLSSLELGDSALYFCASSVEGNRDEQFFGPGTRLTVL.